This T cell receptor (beta chain) is drawn from a study of blood T cell repertoires in COVID-19. The overall study: Acute-phase and convalescent COVID-19 samples originated in the United States, Italy and Spain.

Data came from immunoSEQ multiplex PCR; TCRdb stores just in-frame clones and leaves some out. Among about 170,000 clones listed, around 84% were seen once. The germline V gene encodes CDR1 SGDLS and CDR2 YYNGEE. The CDR3 is 17 residues long. V shed 0 bases and J 6 bases; nucleotides not matched to a gene: 8. Sequenced: peripheral blood. The gene calls are TRBV9 and TRBJ2-4; 11 bases line up with TRBD2. The sequence came from a man in his fifties or sixties with active or convalescent COVID-19. The CDR3 region is CASSVDRGGTSGNIQYF. The CDR3 bases are TGTGCCAGCAGCGTAGACAGAGGGGGGACTAGCGGAAACATTCAGTACTTC.